This T cell receptor beta chain appears in the sequencing data of a study of shared clonotypes between healthy human individuals. Across several immunoSEQ plates, the genomic DNA of each subset was split evenly. TCRdb's copy holds only in-frame clones and misses some; the assay was immunoSEQ multiplex PCR. The data contain about 2.4 million clones, about 92% of them singletons. The CDR3 loop spans 14 amino acids. V was cut by 3 bases and J by 3 bases, with 9 bases left in between. CDR1 SGHKS and CDR2 YYEKEE come from the germline V gene (reference sequence). Study conclusions and caveats: Naive subsets tended to show greater estimated richness than memory subsets. An anticipated effect of sequencing depth on clonotype sharing among donors was recognized.

This clone was seen just once. The antigen remains unidentified. V and J are TRBV5-5 and TRBJ2-2; D may be TRBD2 (5 bases). The sample consisted of naive CD4+ T cells sorted from blood. Indicated subset: CD45RA+ positively selected. This receptor was taken from a man aged 18 to 29 in good health. The DNA of the CDR3 is TGTGCCAGCAGCTCCCCTAGCCACACCGGGGAGCTGTTTTTT. It encodes CASSSPSHTGELFF.